This T cell receptor beta chain comes out of a study of cytomegalovirus exposure and HLA in healthy donors. Whole-study findings and limits: Evidence from a later analysis indicated that most CMV-associated TCR beta chains looked HLA-restricted.

PCR amplification relied on 60 Vbeta primers (plus 13 Jbeta primers). Only in-frame clones appear in the TCRdb table, and some are missing; sequencing was by immunoSEQ multiplex PCR. The profile covers 180,000 or so clones, with roughly 80% appearing a single time and roughly 1.4% taken by the ten largest. Comments on this clone: Its specificity is unknown.

There are 14 residues in the CDR3. The sequencing input was PBMCs. V and J are TRBV21-1 and TRBJ1-1; the table's TRBD1 call for D was not verified on the DNA. TRBV21-1 is recorded as a pseudogene. The sequence was obtained from a girl between 10 and 17 years old in good health and CMV-seropositive. CDR3 DNA: TGTGCCAGCCGAAGAGGGGGAATTAACACTGAAGCTTTCTTT. As protein: CASRRGGINTEAFF.